The 30 T cell receptor beta chains reported below all come from one sample, sequenced in a study of metastatic and nonmetastatic thyroid tumors. Thyroid surgery was performed in patients who had received no treatment beforehand. TCRdb redid the clone calls on the PCR reads using MiXCR. The sample shows about 39,000 clones, 15% to 20% of them seen only once. What was sequenced was blood. All receptors come from a female donor with papillary thyroid cancer or a benign thyroid nodule (not recorded which). Some clones in this sample may be carry-over from other donors' samples.

The sample holds a few counts of this clone. At one of its ends the junction is not consistent with the germline gene, which may arise from a read error. V usage is TRBV12-3 or TRBV12-4 and J usage is TRBJ2-7; D is ambiguous. The CDR3 extends over 14 amino acids. Here the CDR3 reads CAISPNLGSYEQYF. CDR3 coding DNA: TGTGCCATCAGTCCAAACTTGGGCTCCTACGAGCAGTACTTC.

This clone was seen many times. The chain links TRBV25-1 to TRBJ1-1; the match to TRBD1 covers 8 bases. CDR3 length equals 16 residues. Trimming cost V 0 bases and J 3 bases; bases outside gene matches: 6. Per germline, CDR1 MGHDK and CDR2 SYGVNS. CDR3 residues: CASSEYPGGAYTEAFF. CDR3 bases: TGTGCCAGCAGTGAATACCCAGGGGGCGCGTACACTGAAGCTTTCTTT.

There are many counts of this clone. The chain links TRBV2 to TRBJ2-5; D not resolved. Trimming shortened V by 6 bases and J by 5 bases, and 13 bases separated the two germline ends. CDR1 is SNHLY and CDR2 is FYNNEI in the germline V gene. The CDR3 sequence is 13 residues long. CDR3 protein: CASRVLWKETQYF. The CDR3 nucleotides read TGTGCCAGCAGGGTGCTCTGGAAGGAGACCCAGTACTTC.

This clone was counted many times. The chain carries TRBV11-3 and TRBJ1-1; D is unclear. Germline lookup yields CDR1 SGHNT and CDR2 YENEEA. This CDR3 is built from 11 residues. The V end was cut by 4 bases, the J end by 3 bases, with 3 bases between. The CDR3: CASSSDTEAFF. In DNA form, the CDR3 reads TGTGCCAGCAGCTCAGACACTGAAGCTTTCTTT. The complete variable domain, with remaining parts taken from reference TRBV11-3 and TRBJ1-1, reads EAGVVQSPRYKIIEKKQPVAFWCNPISGHNTLYWYLQNLGQGPELLIRYENEEAVDDSQLPKDRFSAERLKGVDSTLKIQPAELGDSAVYLCASSSDTEAFFGQGTRLTVV.

This clone was seen repeatedly, ten times or more. The sample contains more than one DNA sequence encoding this CDR3. The V gene is TRBV20-1, the J gene TRBJ1-1; 7 bases are shared with TRBD1. V lost 3 bases, J lost 11 bases, and 6 bases stayed unmatched. This CDR3 is built from 11 residues. CDR1 and CDR2 (germline): DFQATT, SNEGSKA (reference sequence). CDR3 amino acids: CSASRDREAFF. The DNA of the CDR3 is TGCAGTGCTAGCCGGGACAGAGAGGCTTTCTTT.

The sample holds many counts of this clone. A read error may account for a junction end that differs from germline. The V gene is TRBV24-1, the J gene TRBJ1-3, with no clear D. The CDR3 has 14 residues. The germline V gene has CDR1 KGHDR and CDR2 SFDVKD. Here the CDR3 reads CATSASAVGNTMYF. In nucleotides, the CDR3 is TGTGCCACCAGCGCTTCGGCAGTAGGGAACACCATGTATTTT.

Only a few counts were recorded for this clone. V is TRBV2 and J is TRBJ2-7; TRBD1 agrees at 10 bases. Germline V gene data show CDR1 as SNHLY and CDR2 as FYNNEI. The CDR3 runs 15 residues. Unmatched junction bases numbered 7, after V lost 2 bases and J lost 6 bases. CDR3: CASSERSGTGVEQYF. In DNA, the CDR3 is TGTGCCAGCAGTGAAAGGTCAGGGACAGGGGTCGAGCAGTACTTC.

This clone was detected many times. One end of the junction does not line up with germline, which may come from a read error. The chain combines TRBV2 with TRBJ1-4; D gene uncertain. Per germline, CDR1 SNHLY and CDR2 FYNNEI. The CDR3 sequence is 12 residues long. The CDR3 DNA follows: TGTGCCGGCAGTGAAGTGGGTGAAAAACTGTTTTTT. Translating gives CAGSEVGEKLFF.

This clone was seen at least ten times. V and J are TRBV10-3 and TRBJ2-1; D uncertain. The CDR3 length is 12 residues. Trimming removed 4 bases from V and 5 bases from J, with 6 bases in between. Germline CDR1 is ENHRY and CDR2 is SYGVKD. The CDR3 spells CAISAANNEQFF. The CDR3 region has the DNA TGTGCCATCAGTGCCGCAAACAATGAGCAGTTCTTC.

This clone was counted a single time. The chain is built from TRBV7-8 and TRBJ1-2, with D unclear. From germline, CDR1 is SGHVS and CDR2 FQNEAQ. The CDR3 contains 13 residues. The V and J ends lost 3 bases and 9 bases respectively, with 14 bases between them. Written as DNA, the CDR3 is TGTGCCAGCAGCTTCTGGCAGCCTCCTTGCTACACCTTC. It is translated as CASSFWQPPCYTF.

The chain recombines TRBV2 with TRBJ1-2, with 8 bases fitting TRBD1. The CDR3 has 12 residues. V lost 7 bases and J lost 12; bases outside the gene matches: 10. The germline V gene encodes CDR1 SNHLY and CDR2 FYNNEI. CDR3 nucleotide sequence: TGTGCCAGCACGGACAGGGTGGGAGTCCACACCTTC. It yields the protein CASTDRVGVHTF.

This clone was detected ten times or more. This chain uses TRBV20-1 with TRBJ1-5, with D maybe TRBD1 (5 bases). Germline-derived CDR1 and CDR2 are DFQATT and SNEGSKA (reference sequence). This CDR3 comprises 15 residues. Between the trimmed V and J ends, which lost 5 bases and 4 bases, there was a span of 18 bases. CDR3 sequence (DNA): TGCAGTGCTCCAAGTTCGTCAGGGTCTAATCAGCCCCAGCATTTT. Encoded protein: CSAPSSSGSNQPQHF.

This clone has only a few counts. This CDR3 is CASSETDRAAPFF. In DNA form, the CDR3 reads TGTGCCAGCAGCGAGACCGACAGGGCGGCACCCTTCTTT. The chain uses TRBV9 and TRBJ1-1; 7 bases map to TRBD1. Germline V CDR1 and CDR2: SGDLS, YYNGEE. This CDR3 comprises 13 residues. The ends lost 3 bases at V and 14 bases at J; junction bases unmatched: 13. The whole variable domain, filled in from reference TRBV9 and TRBJ1-1, reads DSGVTQTPKHLITATGQRVTLRCSPRSGDLSVYWYQQSLDQGLQFLIQYYNGEERAKGNILERFSAQQFPDLHSELNLSSLELGDSALYFCASSETDRAAPFFGQGTRLTVV.

This clone came up many times. The V and J genes are TRBV7-9 and TRBJ1-1; 9 bases line up with TRBD1. Looked up from germline, CDR1 is SEHNR and CDR2 is FQNEAQ (reference sequence). This CDR3 contains 15 residues. Trimming removed 5 bases from V and 7 bases from J; junction bases left unmatched: 11. CDR3 sequence reads: CASSPEGTGQIEAFF. The CDR3 DNA reads TGTGCCAGCAGCCCCGAGGGGACAGGGCAAATTGAAGCTTTCTTT. The whole variable domain, filled in from reference TRBV7-9 and TRBJ1-1, reads DTGVSQNPRHKITKRGQNVTFRCDPISEHNRLYWYRQTLGQGPEFLTYFQNEAQLEKSRLLSDRFSAERPKGSFSTLEIQRTEQGDSAMYLCASSPEGTGQIEAFFGQGTRLTVV.

This clone was counted at least ten times. Other DNA sequences from this sample encode an identical CDR3 as well. The V call is TRBV15, the J call TRBJ2-2, with unresolved D. The germline gives CDR1 LNHNV, CDR2 YYDKDF (reference sequence). This CDR3 has 14 amino acids. Deletions cut 3 bases from V and 6 bases from J, with 11 bases between. CDR3 in amino acids: CATSRTQAPGELFF. CDR3 bases: TGTGCCACCAGCAGGACCCAAGCGCCCGGGGAGCTGTTTTTT.

In this sample, this clone turned up many times. The chain carries TRBV28 and TRBJ1-2; D not resolved. Trimming cost V 7 bases and J 4 bases, with 13 bases left between them. Germline CDR1 reads MDHEN; CDR2 reads SYDVKM. The CDR3 contains 13 residues. CDR3 DNA sequence: TGTGCCAGCAATCCGACGGAGCTCTATGGCTACACCTTC. It yields the protein CASNPTELYGYTF.

This clone has a handful of counts. A single base separates this from a much larger clone, so it may be a read error. The chain is built from TRBV20-1 and TRBJ2-5, with D possibly called TRBD1 or TRBD2 (6 bases each). This CDR3 has 15 amino acids. Germline V lookup: CDR1 DFQATT, CDR2 SNEGSKA (reference sequence). The CDR3 loop reads CSSREAQGGRETQYF. CDR3 DNA: TGCAGTTCTAGGGAGGCACAGGGTGGGCGAGAGACCCAGTACTTC.

Comment on this clone: This CDR3 is also generated by other DNA sequences in the sample. The chain links TRBV12-3 or TRBV12-4 to TRBJ2-1, with 15 bases fitting TRBD2. The trim removed 5 bases at V and 10 bases at J, leaving 9 bases unmatched. The CDR3 has 16 amino acids. The CDR3 here is CASSGGLAGGPREQFF. The CDR3 DNA sequence: TGTGCCAGCAGTGGGGGACTAGCGGGAGGACCAAGAGAGCAGTTCTTC.

This clone occurred a few times. A junction boundary mismatches the germline segment, possibly from a read error. V usage is TRBV28 and J usage is TRBJ2-5; D ambiguous. Germline CDR1 and CDR2: MDHEN and SYDVKM. The CDR3 has 18 residues. The CDR3 loop reads CAISTPRHWFHPQETQYF. The CDR3 nucleotides read TGTGCCATCAGTACGCCCCGGCATTGGTTTCACCCTCAAGAGACCCAGTACTTC.

This clone was observed at least ten times. DNA for the CDR3: TGTGCCAGCAGCTTAGGGGGTGGGACAACTGGAAACACCATATATTTT. Translated, it gives CASSLGGGTTGNTIYF. This rearrangement joins TRBV11-1 to TRBJ1-3; TRBD1 might be the D (6 bases). The CDR3 sequence is 16 residues long. Trimming stripped 1 base from V and 2 bases from J, with 12 bases between. Germline CDR1 SGHAT, CDR2 FQDESV (reference sequence).

Ten or more counts support this clone. The chain recombines TRBV27 with TRBJ2-1; D is possibly TRBD1 (6 bases). Germline V gene sequence: CDR1 MNHEY, CDR2 SMNVEV (reference sequence). The V end lost 6 bases, the J end lost 9 bases, and 15 bases lay between the germline ends. CDR3 size: 13 residues. CDR3 in amino acids: CASSPQGIGEQFF. CDR3 in DNA: TGTGCCAGCAGCCCACAGGGAATTGGTGAGCAGTTCTTC.

This clone was picked up many times. The CDR3 here is CASKEGGYTGELFF. In DNA form, the CDR3 reads TGCGCCAGCAAAGAGGGGGGGTACACCGGGGAGCTGTTTTTT. The rearrangement joins TRBV4-1 to TRBJ2-2; D might be TRBD2 (7 bases). The CDR3 has 14 amino acids. V was trimmed by 7 bases and J by 3 bases, leaving 12 bases between them. CDR1 MGHRA and CDR2 YSYEKL come from the germline V gene.

At least ten counts were recorded for this clone. At the DNA level, this CDR3 is encoded by other sequences in the same sample as well. For the CDR3, the DNA is TGTGCTAGTGGTCCCGGGACTAGCGGGAGTGCTGAGCAGTTCTTC. Translation: CASGPGTSGSAEQFF. The chain recombines TRBV12-5 with TRBJ2-1, with 14 nucleotides matching TRBD2. The CDR3 length is 15 residues. The germline V gene has CDR1 LGHNT and CDR2 FRNRAP. V was pared by 5 bases and J by 9 bases, with 6 bases of the junction left unmatched. The full variable domain, with the rest looked up from reference TRBV12-5 and TRBJ2-1, is DARVTQTPRHKVTEMGQEVTMRCQPILGHNTVFWYRQTMMQGLELLAYFRNRAPLDDSGMPKDRFSAEMPDATLATLKIQPSEPRDSAVYFCASGPGTSGSAEQFFGPGTRLTVL.

This clone was seen only a few times. The chain is built from TRBV6-1 and TRBJ2-7; 13 bases are a match to TRBD2. The CDR3 sequence is 15 residues long. J was trimmed by 7 bases and V by 10 bases; bases with no gene match: 13. Germline V gene data show CDR1 as MNHNS and CDR2 as SASEGT. CDR3 DNA: TGTGCCACTGGGACTAGCGGGGAGGCTGGTGGAGAGCAGTACTTC. It encodes CATGTSGEAGGEQYF.

The table lists this clone with many counts. V usage is TRBV30 and J usage is TRBJ1-1; weak D call: TRBD1 (5 bases). Germline values: CDR1 GTSNPN, CDR2 SVGIG (reference sequence). V was trimmed by 3 bases and J by 1 base, leaving 12 bases between them. CDR3 length: 14 amino acids. The CDR3 DNA reads TGTGCCTGGAGCCAACAGGCTTGGAACACTGAAGCTTTCTTT. It translates to CAWSQQAWNTEAFF.

This clone has at least ten counts. The rearrangement links TRBV20-1 to TRBJ2-7, with 9 bases identical to TRBD1. The CDR3 loop spans 11 amino acids. In germline, CDR1 is DFQATT, CDR2 SNEGSKA (reference sequence). V was pared by 7 bases and J by 5 bases, with 3 bases of the junction left unmatched. The CDR3 DNA is TGCAGTGGGGGACAGGGTAACGAGCAGTACTTC. It specifies CSGGQGNEQYF.

This clone is termed medium-sized. The chain is built from TRBV19 and TRBJ1-2, with TRBD1 identical over 8 bases. The length of the CDR3 is 14 residues. V trimming: 3 bases; J trimming: 7 bases; junction bases outside the gene matches: 7. Germline assignment: CDR1 LNHDA and CDR2 SQIVND (reference sequence). CDR3 sequence (DNA): TGTGCCAGTAGTATGGTTCAGGGGGCGCGTGGCTACACCTTC. Its protein product is CASSMVQGARGYTF. The variable domain in full, with the rest retrieved from reference TRBV19 and TRBJ1-2, is DGGITQSPKYLFRKEGQNVTLSCEQNLNHDAMYWYRQDPGQGLRLIYYSQIVNDFQKGDIAEGYSVSREKKESFPLTVTSAQKNPTAFYLCASSMVQGARGYTFGSGTRLTVV.

The chain couples TRBV19 to TRBJ2-3; the match to TRBD2 covers 7 bases. CDR3 length: 13 residues. The V and J ends lost 6 bases and 1 base, in that order; junction bases with no gene match: 1. Germline lookup yields CDR1 LNHDA and CDR2 SQIVND (reference sequence). Written as DNA, the CDR3 is TGTGCCAGTAGAGCGGGACGCACAGATACGCAGTATTTT. It specifies CASRAGRTDTQYF.

This clone was counted many times. The sample has other DNA sequences that encode this CDR3 too. The rearrangement uses TRBV11-3 and TRBJ2-7; 8 positions match TRBD1. The V segment lost 1 base and the J segment 2 bases; nucleotides outside the gene matches: 1. The CDR3 length is 14 residues. Germline lookup yields CDR1 SGHNT and CDR2 YENEEA. The CDR3 region is CASSLAGGPYEQYF. The CDR3 nucleotides read TGTGCCAGCAGCTTAGCAGGGGGCCCCTACGAGCAGTACTTC.

At least ten counts were recorded for this clone. The V and J genes are TRBV5-4 and TRBJ2-2; D gene unclear. The CDR3 has 12 residues. V was cut by 5 bases and J by 4 bases, with 6 bases left in between. CDR1 SGHNT and CDR2 YYREEE come from the germline V gene (reference sequence). For the CDR3, the DNA is TGTGCCAGCAGGAAGAGCACCGGGGAGCTGTTTTTT. Translating gives CASRKSTGELFF.